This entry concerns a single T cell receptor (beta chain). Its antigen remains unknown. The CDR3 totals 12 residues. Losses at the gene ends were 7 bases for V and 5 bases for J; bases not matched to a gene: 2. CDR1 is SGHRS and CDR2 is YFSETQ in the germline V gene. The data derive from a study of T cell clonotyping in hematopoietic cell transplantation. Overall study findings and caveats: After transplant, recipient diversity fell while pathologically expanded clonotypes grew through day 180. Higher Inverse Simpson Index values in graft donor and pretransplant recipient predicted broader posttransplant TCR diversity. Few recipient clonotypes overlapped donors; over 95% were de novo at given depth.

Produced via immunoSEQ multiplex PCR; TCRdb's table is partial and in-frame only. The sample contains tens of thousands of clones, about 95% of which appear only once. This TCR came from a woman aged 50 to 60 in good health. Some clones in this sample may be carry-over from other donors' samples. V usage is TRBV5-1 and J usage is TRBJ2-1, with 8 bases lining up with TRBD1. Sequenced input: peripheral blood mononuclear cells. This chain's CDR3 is CASRTGNNEQFF. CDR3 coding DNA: TGCGCCAGCCGGACAGGGAACAATGAGCAGTTCTTC.